This record concerns one T cell receptor beta chain sequence. What it recognizes is unknown. Generated by immunoSEQ multiplex PCR, the TCRdb table keeps only in-frame clones and is missing some. The sample gives around 110,000 clones, 75% to 90% of which show up once; 3.5% to 5% is in the top ten. These data come from a study of T cell responses to AZD1222 COVID-19 vaccine. Points from the study as a whole: Spike-specific TCR breadth and depth went up after people got two AZD1222 doses. Among the donors, most were white British and more were female, and clonal diversity was possibly underestimated.

The clonotype comes from an adult in good health. This specimen consisted of peripheral blood, obtained on day 0 of MenACWY control vaccination.

CDR3 amino acids: CASSWGPSTDTQYF. DNA for the CDR3: TGCGCCAGCAGCTGGGGGCCTAGCACAGATACGCAGTATTTT. The chain combines TRBV5-1 with TRBJ2-3; possibly TRBD1 for D (6 bases). Germline V gives CDR1 SGHRS, CDR2 YFSETQ. The CDR3 has 14 amino acids. The V end was cut by 3 bases, the J end by 0 bases, with 8 bases between.